One and the same sample provided the 10 T cell receptor beta chains below, sequenced in a study of Ad26.COV2.S vaccination and SARS-CoV-2 variants. Treatment of the sample: around 19 received Ad26.COV2.S at low or high dose, single or two shots; about 5 received placebo; per-sample allocation not given. It was on day 63 after the first vaccine or placebo injection that samples were taken. Clones were sequenced by immunoSEQ multiplex PCR, and TCRdb holds only the in-frame ones, with some missing. The sample contains about 350,000 clones, 85% to 90% of which appear only once. Specimen: peripheral blood, collected in a trial of Ad26.COV2.S vaccine versus placebo. Receptors were obtained from a person between 18 and 60 years old who received the Ad26.COV2.S COVID-19 vaccine or a placebo.

This clone appeared a few times. The gene calls are TRBV20-1 and TRBJ1-5, with D possibly matching TRBD1 (5 bases). This CDR3 has 13 residues. Germline CDR1 DFQATT, CDR2 SNEGSKA (reference sequence). V was pared by 3 bases and J by 3 bases, with 9 bases between. CDR3 loop: CSASGGNNQPQHF. The CDR3 DNA reads TGCAGTGCTAGTGGGGGGAACAATCAGCCCCAGCATTTT.

The CDR3 protein is CATSRDQGVTETQYF. For the CDR3, the DNA is TGTGCCACCAGCAGAGATCAGGGTGTTACAGAGACCCAGTACTTC. The genes are TRBV15 and TRBJ2-5, with a tentative D call TRBD1 (5 bases). Trimming pared 0 bases from V and 4 bases from J, leaving 12 bases between. This CDR3 has 15 amino acids. The germline CDR1 and CDR2 sequences are LNHNV and YYDKDF (reference sequence). The whole variable domain, remainder taken from reference TRBV15 and TRBJ2-5, is DAMVIQNPRYQVTQFGKPVTLSCSQTLNHNVMYWYQQKSSQAPKLLFHYYDKDFNNEADTPDNFQSRRPNTSFCFLDIRSPGLGDTAMYLCATSRDQGVTETQYFGPGTRLLVL.

This clone was detected once. The rearrangement joins TRBV15 to TRBJ2-7; 8 bases are shared with TRBD1. Germline lookup yields CDR1 LNHNV and CDR2 YYDKDF (reference sequence). The CDR3 covers 14 residues. The J segment lost 3 bases and the V segment lost 5 bases, leaving 6 bases of the junction unmatched. In DNA, the CDR3 is TGTGCCACCAGCGACCCAGGACAGGGCTACGAGCAGTACTTC. As protein: CATSDPGQGYEQYF.

The CDR3 sequence: CATSRDQEGGETQYF. The CDR3 coding sequence is TGTGCCACCAGCAGAGATCAGGAGGGAGGAGAGACCCAGTACTTC. The V and J genes are TRBV15 and TRBJ2-5; D possibly corresponds to TRBD2 (6 bases). The CDR3 is 15 amino acids. The ends were cut back, 0 bases at V and 4 bases at J, with 12 bases in the middle. Germline CDR1 and CDR2: LNHNV and YYDKDF (reference sequence).

This rearrangement joins TRBV11-2 to TRBJ2-2; maybe TRBD1 (6 bases). Germline assignment: CDR1 SGHAT and CDR2 FQNNGV. V was clipped by 5 bases and J by 6 bases, with 10 bases between them. The CDR3 contains 13 residues. CDR3 protein: CASSLTGPGELFF. For the CDR3, the DNA is TGTGCCAGCAGCCTCACAGGGCCCGGGGAGCTGTTTTTT. The full variable domain, with the rest looked up from reference TRBV11-2 and TRBJ2-2, is EAGVAQSPRYKIIEKRQSVAFWCNPISGHATLYWYQQILGQGPKLLIQFQNNGVVDDSQLPKDRFSAERLKGVDSTLKIQPAKLEDSAVYLCASSLTGPGELFFGEGSRLTVL.

This chain uses TRBV6-5 with TRBJ2-5; TRBD1 agrees at 7 bases. The CDR3 has 12 residues. In germline, CDR1 is MNHEY, CDR2 SVGAGI. V lost 5 bases, J lost 4 bases, and 1 base stayed unmatched. The CDR3 loop reads CASSRDRETQYF. CDR3 nucleotide sequence: TGTGCCAGCAGTCGGGACAGAGAGACCCAGTACTTC.

The gene calls are TRBV28 and TRBJ2-7, with D unresolved. The CDR3 spans 13 residues. Germline values: CDR1 MDHEN, CDR2 SYDVKM. The V end lost 6 bases, the J end lost 3 bases, and 12 bases lay between the germline ends. The CDR3 reads CASRSRNGYEQYF. In DNA form, the CDR3 reads TGTGCCAGCAGATCCCGGAATGGCTACGAGCAGTACTTC.

V and J are TRBV4-1 and TRBJ2-5; either TRBD1 or TRBD2 may fit D (6 bases each). Trimming left V 0 bases short and J 7 bases short, with 15 bases between. CDR1 MGHRA and CDR2 YSYEKL come from the germline V gene. The length of the CDR3 is 15 residues. CDR3 protein: CASSQDLGGQGTQYF. CDR3 nucleotide sequence: TGCGCCAGCAGCCAAGATCTCGGGGGCCAGGGGACCCAGTACTTC.

The V and J genes are TRBV14 and TRBJ1-2; 7 bases match TRBD1. The V segment lost 4 bases and the J segment 4 bases; nucleotides outside the gene matches: 12. The CDR3 spans 16 residues. In germline, CDR1 is SGHDN, CDR2 FVKESK. The CDR3 DNA follows: TGTGCCAGCAGCCCCCAGAGGGGGCAGGGCTTCTATGGCTACACCTTC. As protein: CASSPQRGQGFYGYTF.

The rearrangement joins TRBV27 to TRBJ2-7; D is perhaps TRBD2 (5 bases). The CDR3 extends over 15 amino acids. Per the germline V gene, CDR1 is MNHEY and CDR2 is SMNVEV (reference sequence). V dropped 5 bases and J dropped 4 bases, with 18 bases sitting between them. DNA for the CDR3: TGTGCCAGCAGTCTCACTAGTTTTCGGGTATACGAGCAGTACTTC. Residues: CASSLTSFRVYEQYF.